These 32 T cell receptor beta chains originate from one sample sequenced in a study of T-cell memory formation after mild COVID-19. Using its own MiXCR run on the 5' RACE reads, TCRdb lists one record per CDR3 protein. Among 470,000 or so distinct CDR3 sequences, around 27% were seen once, and the ten largest hold approximately 12%. Sequenced sample: PBMCs or a T cell subset sorted from them (not recorded which). Receptors were obtained from an adult woman who had mild COVID-19 (a few samples of this study predate the infection). Cell type and time point are not known.

This chain connects TRBV27 to TRBJ2-2, with TRBD2 as a possible D gene (6 bases). The CDR3 length is 15 residues. Germline CDR1 is MNHEY and CDR2 is SMNVEV (reference sequence). Between the trimmed V and J ends, which lost 6 bases and 2 bases, there was a span of 13 bases. The CDR3 DNA follows: TGTGCCAGCAGGCCTTTTAGCGGAAACACCGGGGAGCTGTTTTTT. It codes for CASRPFSGNTGELFF.

This clonotype was found a few times. The V and J genes are TRBV28 and TRBJ1-1; TRBD1 is a possible D gene (6 bases). Germline V gene sequence: CDR1 MDHEN, CDR2 SYDVKM. This CDR3 has 12 amino acids. Trimming removed 8 bases at V and 6 bases at J, with 13 bases between. CDR3 residues: CASSLGGSEAFF. CDR3 coding DNA: TGTGCCAGCTCCCTGGGGGGCTCTGAAGCTTTCTTT.

This chain uses TRBV7-3 with TRBJ1-1, with TRBD1 as a possible D gene (5 bases). The CDR3 covers 14 residues. In germline, CDR1 is SGHTA, CDR2 FQGTGA. V was clipped by 6 bases and J by 5 bases, with 16 bases between them. The CDR3 is CASREGTARTEAFF. CDR3 DNA sequence: TGTGCCAGCAGGGAAGGGACCGCGAGGACTGAAGCTTTCTTT. The variable domain in full, with the rest retrieved from reference TRBV7-3 and TRBJ1-1, is GAGVSQTPSNKVTEKGKYVELRCDPISGHTALYWYRQSLGQGPEFLIYFQGTGAADDSGLPNDRFFAVRPEGSVSTLKIQRTERGDSAVYLCASREGTARTEAFFGQGTRLTVV.

This chain connects TRBV12-3 or TRBV12-4 to TRBJ2-7; D is unresolved. The CDR3 covers 12 residues. Deletions cut 4 bases from V and 5 bases from J, with 9 bases between. CDR3 coding DNA: TGTGCCAGCAGTTCCACCGAGCACGAGCAGTACTTC. Its translation: CASSSTEHEQYF.

This clonotype was detected a few times. This chain connects TRBV5-1 to TRBJ2-1, with 9 bases identical to TRBD2. Trimming cost V 7 bases and J 5 bases; bases outside gene matches: 10. Germline assignment: CDR1 SGHRS and CDR2 YFSETQ. This CDR3 is built from 15 residues. CDR3 nucleotide sequence: TGCGCCAGCTCTTATGGGGAGCGGGGGGACAATGAGCAGTTCTTC. It codes for CASSYGERGDNEQFF.

This clonotype was recorded a few times. This chain connects TRBV29-1 to TRBJ2-7, with D perhaps matching TRBD2 (5 bases). V lost 4 bases and J 2 bases, leaving 12 bases between the germline ends. CDR3 size: 13 residues. Germline V CDR1 and CDR2: SQVTM, ANQGSEA. The CDR3 is CSVGRAGTYEQYF. The CDR3 DNA sequence: TGCAGCGTTGGTAGGGCCGGGACCTACGAGCAGTACTTC.

The chain couples TRBV6-5 to TRBJ2-7; possibly TRBD1 for D (5 bases). CDR3 length: 14 amino acids. The V end lost 6 bases, the J end lost 3 bases, and 15 bases lay between the germline ends. CDR1 and CDR2 from the germline V gene are MNHEY and SVGAGI. The CDR3 DNA sequence: TGTGCCAGCAGCGACGGTCAGGGAAACTACGAGCAGTACTTC. Protein product: CASSDGQGNYEQYF.

This sequence joins TRBV27 and TRBJ2-1; 12 nucleotides match TRBD2. The V gene end was trimmed by 2 bases and the J gene end by 12 bases; junction bases not matched to a gene: 8. Germline-derived CDR1 and CDR2 are MNHEY and SMNVEV (reference sequence). CDR3 length equals 15 residues. CDR3 protein: CASSLLETSGSRQFF. The DNA of the CDR3 is TGTGCCAGCAGTTTACTAGAGACTAGCGGGAGTAGGCAGTTCTTC.

The CDR3 sequence: CASSIRGAIQPQHF. The CDR3, as DNA: TGTGCCAGTAGTATTCGGGGGGCGATTCAGCCCCAGCATTTT. V usage is TRBV19 and J usage is TRBJ1-5; tentative D call: TRBD1 (6 bases). Per the germline V gene, CDR1 is LNHDA and CDR2 is SQIVND (reference sequence). The CDR3 extends over 14 amino acids. V lost 3 bases to trimming and J lost 6 bases, with 12 bases between them.

This clonotype appeared many times. The chain recombines TRBV20-1 with TRBJ1-1; the D is unclear. This CDR3 comprises 11 residues. V lost 6 bases, J lost 2 bases, and 7 bases lay in between. CDR1 and CDR2 (germline): DFQATT, SNEGSKA (reference sequence). CDR3 coding DNA: TGCAGTGCCCTGATTAACACTGAAGCTTTCTTT. Its translation: CSALINTEAFF.

This clonotype showed up just a few times. The chain carries TRBV6-5 and TRBJ1-4, with D tentatively TRBD1 (5 bases). The CDR3 consists of 16 residues. CDR1 is MNHEY, CDR2 SVGAGI, per germline. The V end lost 3 bases, the J end lost 7 bases, and 18 bases lay between the germline ends. CDR3 amino acids: CASSYSRDSRSEKLFF. The CDR3 DNA reads TGTGCCAGCAGTTATTCGCGGGACTCACGGTCTGAAAAACTGTTTTTT.

The sample holds many counts of this clonotype. This chain connects TRBV11-2 to TRBJ1-2; D gene uncertain. V was pared by 0 bases and J by 4 bases, with 6 bases between. Germline V gives CDR1 SGHAT, CDR2 FQNNGV. The CDR3 sequence is 13 residues long. The CDR3 loop is CASSLDWGYGYTF. In nucleotides, the CDR3 is TGTGCCAGCAGCTTAGATTGGGGCTATGGCTACACCTTC.

Only a few counts were recorded for this clonotype. The V and J genes are TRBV18 and TRBJ1-2; no firm D call. The CDR3 has 13 residues. Trimming took 2 bases from V and 10 from J, leaving 14 bases between them. In germline, CDR1 is KGHSH, CDR2 LQKENI. CDR3 amino acids: CASSPGVAEYYTF. CDR3 DNA: TGTGCCAGCTCACCAGGGGTAGCAGAATACTACACCTTC.

The chain couples TRBV19 to TRBJ2-7; 8 bases map to TRBD1. Trimming cost V 6 bases and J 3 bases; bases outside gene matches: 10. This CDR3 has 15 residues. Germline CDR1 LNHDA, CDR2 SQIVND (reference sequence). The CDR3 is CASSPPGGYNYEQYF. The CDR3 region has the DNA TGTGCCAGTAGCCCTCCAGGGGGCTATAACTACGAGCAGTACTTC.

This chain links TRBV7-2 with TRBJ2-7; D is uncertain. The CDR3 covers 12 residues. CDR1 is SGHTA, CDR2 FQGNSA, per germline. The V end lost 8 bases, the J end lost 9 bases, and 17 bases lay between the germline ends. CDR3 sequence reads: CASASSFTVQYF. The CDR3 bases are TGTGCCAGCGCCTCCTCCTTTACTGTGCAGTACTTC.

CDR3 in DNA: TGTGCCAGCAGTTTAGCGGCCGATGGCTACACCTTC. Amino acids: CASSLAADGYTF. The V call is TRBV12-3 or TRBV12-4, the J call TRBJ1-2; D remains unclear. The V and J ends lost 0 bases and 6 bases respectively, with 5 bases between them. The CDR3 has 12 residues.

This clonotype was observed a handful of times. The chain has TRBV20-1 and TRBJ1-2, with D possibly TRBD1 on 5 matching bases. CDR3 size: 14 residues. Germline-derived CDR1 and CDR2 are DFQATT and SNEGSKA (reference sequence). V lost 3 bases and J 6 bases, leaving 17 bases between the germline ends. CDR3 in DNA: TGCAGTGCTAGTCGATACCAGGGTGCGGATGGCTACACCTTC. It translates to CSASRYQGADGYTF.

CDR3 DNA sequence: TGTGCCAGCAGCTTGAAGGCAGCGACCCTCCAAGAGACCCAGTACTTC. Translating it yields CASSLKAATLQETQYF. The rearrangement links TRBV5-4 to TRBJ2-5; D remains ambiguous. Trimming took off 1 base at V and 1 base at J, with 14 bases between the two ends. CDR1 is SGHNT and CDR2 is YYREEE in the germline V gene (reference sequence). The CDR3 runs 16 residues.

The chain links TRBV20-1 to TRBJ2-1, with 12 bases fitting TRBD2. Germline-derived CDR1 and CDR2 are DFQATT and SNEGSKA (reference sequence). J gave up 9 bases and V 6 bases, and 12 bases lay outside the gene matches. The CDR3 extends over 15 amino acids. DNA of the CDR3: TGCAGTGCCAACGCCCTAGCGGGGGGGCCGGGTGAGCAGTTCTTC. As protein: CSANALAGGPGEQFF.

V gene TRBV18 combines with J gene TRBJ2-4, with TRBD2 as a possible D gene (6 bases). CDR3 size: 16 residues. V lost 0 bases and J lost 0, with 9 bases in between. Looked up from germline, CDR1 is KGHSH and CDR2 is LQKENI. In DNA, the CDR3 is TGTGCCAGCTCACCACCGGACGGGGGAGCCAAAAACATTCAGTACTTC. This translates into CASSPPDGGAKNIQYF.

The chain links TRBV10-3 to TRBJ1-1; possible D gene TRBD1, 5 bases. This CDR3 is 15 amino acids long. Trimming left V 0 bases short and J 4 bases short, with 12 bases between. Germline loops: CDR1 ENHRY, CDR2 SYGVKD. Here the CDR3 reads CAISESMEGSTEAFF. CDR3 nucleotide sequence: TGTGCCATCAGTGAGTCAATGGAGGGGTCCACTGAAGCTTTCTTT.

This clonotype turned up a few times. The chain uses TRBV7-9 and TRBJ2-2, with D perhaps assigned TRBD1 or TRBD2 (5 bases each). The CDR3 length is 14 residues. CDR1 and CDR2 (germline): SEHNR, FQNEAQ (reference sequence). V gave up 10 bases and J gave up 1 base, with 13 bases separating them. The DNA for the CDR3 is TGTGCCATGCTCCGGGGCCTGAACACCGGGGAGCTGTTTTTT. Its translation: CAMLRGLNTGELFF.

The chain carries TRBV4-3 and TRBJ2-1; D is ambiguous. Trimming removed 1 base from V and 5 bases from J, with 6 bases in between. The V gene's germline CDR1 is LGHNA and CDR2 YSLEER. This CDR3 spans 13 amino acids. The CDR3: CASSQGVDNEQFF. DNA for the CDR3: TGCGCCAGCAGCCAAGGGGTCGACAATGAGCAGTTCTTC.

V is TRBV2 and J is TRBJ2-2; D is ambiguous. Germline-derived CDR1 and CDR2 are SNHLY and FYNNEI. The CDR3 length is 16 residues. Deletions cut 0 bases from V and 7 bases from J, with 15 bases between. Written as DNA, the CDR3 is TGTGCCAGCAGTGAAGCTAGCTCTCGTATAGGCGGGGAGCTGTTTTTT. It encodes CASSEASSRIGGELFF.

This clonotype has a handful of counts. This chain uses TRBV24-1 with TRBJ2-3, with 9 bases lining up with TRBD1. The CDR3 loop spans 17 amino acids. Trimming at V came to 6 bases and at J to 5 bases, leaving 14 bases not matched to a gene. The germline V gene encodes CDR1 KGHDR and CDR2 SFDVKD. The CDR3 bases are TGTGCCACCAGTTCCCCCCCGGGACAGGGTTTTCAAGATACGCAGTATTTT. Amino acids: CATSSPPGQGFQDTQYF.

The chain has TRBV20-1 and TRBJ2-7; D call uncertain. Germline CDR1 DFQATT, CDR2 SNEGSKA (reference sequence). V lost 0 bases and J 7 bases, leaving 7 bases between the germline ends. The CDR3 covers 11 residues. CDR3 nucleotide sequence: TGCAGTGCTAGAGACGCCGGGGAGCAGTACTTC. Encoded protein: CSARDAGEQYF.

Note on this clonotype: A much more abundant neighbour one base away suggests this may be a read error. This sequence joins TRBV9 and TRBJ2-1; D remains unclear. Germline V gene lookup returns CDR1 SGDLS and CDR2 YYNGEE. This CDR3 region has 11 residues. The V end lost 0 bases, the J end lost 5 bases, and 0 bases lay between the germline ends. The CDR3 here is CASSVDNEQFF. The CDR3 DNA follows: TGTGCCAGCAGCGTAGACAATGAGCAGTTCTTC.

This clonotype was picked up many times. This chain links TRBV5-1 with TRBJ2-5; TRBD1 or TRBD2 may be the D gene (5 bases each). CDR1 is SGHRS and CDR2 is YFSETQ in the germline V gene. The CDR3 consists of 13 residues. V was clipped by 4 bases and J by 2 bases, with 9 bases between them. This CDR3 reads CASSLGPQETQYF. The CDR3 bases are TGCGCCAGCAGCCTGGGACCGCAAGAGACCCAGTACTTC.

In its sample, this clonotype was seen a few times. A read error may account for a junction end that differs from germline. V and J are TRBV7-7 and TRBJ2-7; 7 nucleotides agree with TRBD2. Germline V gene lookup returns CDR1 SSHAT and CDR2 FNYEAQ (reference sequence). The CDR3 loop spans 15 amino acids. This CDR3 reads CASSLREGSSYEQYF. CDR3 nucleotides: TGTGCTAGCAGCTTAAGGGAGGGGAGCTCCTACGAGCAGTACTTC.

The chain has TRBV5-1 and TRBJ2-7, with TRBD1 as a possible D gene (6 bases). The germline V gene has CDR1 SGHRS and CDR2 YFSETQ. With 3 bases removed from V and 5 bases from J, the gap between germline ends came to 15 bases. CDR3 size: 14 residues. The CDR3 spells CASSSIQGVNEQYF. Written as DNA, the CDR3 is TGCGCCAGCAGCTCGATACAGGGTGTCAACGAGCAGTACTTC. Full variable domain (missing parts from reference TRBV5-1 and TRBJ2-7): KAGVTQTPRYLIKTRGQQVTLSCSPISGHRSVSWYQQTPGQGLQFLFEYFSETQRNKGNFPGRFSGRQFSNSRSEMNVSTLELGDSALYLCASSSIQGVNEQYFGPGTRLTVT.

This clonotype was observed a few times. This rearrangement joins TRBV24-1 to TRBJ1-5; maybe TRBD1 (5 bases). CDR3 length equals 16 residues. Germline V gene lookup returns CDR1 KGHDR and CDR2 SFDVKD. V lost 4 bases to trimming and J lost 1 base, with 13 bases between them. The CDR3 spells CATSERSGKSNQPQHF. CDR3 in DNA: TGTGCCACCAGTGAGAGATCAGGGAAAAGCAATCAGCCCCAGCATTTT.

The V call is TRBV27, the J call TRBJ2-3, with 13 bases aligning to TRBD2. Germline V CDR1 and CDR2: MNHEY, SMNVEV (reference sequence). V lost 6 bases and J lost 2; bases outside the gene matches: 11. There are 18 residues in the CDR3. The CDR3 is CASSRTSGSLIITDTQYF. DNA of the CDR3: TGTGCCAGCAGCCGGACTAGCGGGAGCCTGATTATCACAGATACGCAGTATTTT.